This T cell receptor (beta chain) originates from a study of control samples from healthy donors and cancer patients. CDR1 and CDR2 from the germline V gene are LNHNV and YYDKDF (reference sequence). Trimming left V 5 bases short and J 5 bases short, with 11 bases between. The CDR3 runs 13 residues. TCRdb's table, derived via immunoSEQ multiplex PCR, lists solely in-frame clones and lacks some. This sample has approximately 90,000 clones, with around four fifths found just once. This TCR was sampled from a man aged 30-40 years in good health. Material for sequencing was blood. The rearrangement joins TRBV15 to TRBJ2-3; no firm D call. In DNA form, the CDR3 reads TGTGCCACCAGCGGCGGACCAAGAGATACGCAGTATTTT. The encoded protein is CATSGGPRDTQYF.